The 26 T cell receptor beta chains below were found in one sample sequenced in a study of cytomegalovirus exposure and HLA in healthy donors. The table came from immunoSEQ multiplex PCR; TCRdb's copy has only in-frame clones and leaves some out. The table lists about 140,000 clones, roughly four fifths of them singletons, with roughly 1.4% in the top ten. The sequenced sample consisted of PBMCs. The receptors originated from a woman in her 30s in good health and CMV-seronegative.

The V gene is TRBV11-2, the J gene TRBJ2-7; no reliable D call. Trimming cost V 1 base and J 3 bases, with 10 bases left between them. Germline V gene lookup returns CDR1 SGHAT and CDR2 FQNNGV. The CDR3 has 14 amino acids. Here the CDR3 DNA reads TGTGCCAGCAGCTTAGTTGGCAGTTACTACGAGCAGTACTTC. Translation gives CASSLVGSYYEQYF. The full variable domain, completed using reference TRBV11-2 and TRBJ2-7, is EAGVAQSPRYKIIEKRQSVAFWCNPISGHATLYWYQQILGQGPKLLIQFQNNGVVDDSQLPKDRFSAERLKGVDSTLKIQPAKLEDSAVYLCASSLVGSYYEQYFGPGTRLTVT.

The chain links TRBV9 to TRBJ2-7; no firm D call. Deletions cut 0 bases from V and 5 bases from J, with 15 bases between. The CDR3 loop spans 15 amino acids. CDR1 SGDLS and CDR2 YYNGEE come from the germline V gene. The CDR3 DNA is TGTGCCAGCAGCGTAGCTCCGGCAGGTTTCAACGAGCAGTACTTC. Amino acid sequence: CASSVAPAGFNEQYF. Full variable domain (missing parts from reference TRBV9 and TRBJ2-7): DSGVTQTPKHLITATGQRVTLRCSPRSGDLSVYWYQQSLDQGLQFLIQYYNGEERAKGNILERFSAQQFPDLHSELNLSSLELGDSALYFCASSVAPAGFNEQYFGPGTRLTVT.

The V gene is TRBV19, the J gene TRBJ1-1; D unresolved. CDR3 size: 13 residues. V shed 4 bases and J shed 4 bases, with 10 bases lying between them. The germline V gene has CDR1 LNHDA and CDR2 SQIVND (reference sequence). The CDR3 nucleotides read TGTGCCAGTAGTACGACTGGGTTCACTGAAGCTTTCTTT. The encoded protein is CASSTTGFTEAFF.

The chain combines TRBV7-9 with TRBJ1-2; TRBD1 aligns across 9 bases. From germline, CDR1 is SEHNR and CDR2 FQNEAQ (reference sequence). V shed 5 bases and J 4 bases; nucleotides not matched to a gene: 8. This CDR3 is 15 amino acids long. The DNA of the CDR3 is TGTGCCAGCAGCCGACCCGGACAGGGGTCCTATGGCTACACCTTC. It codes for CASSRPGQGSYGYTF.

The genes are TRBV30 and TRBJ2-3; a possible D gene is TRBD2 (5 bases). The V gene lost 4 bases and the J gene lost 3 bases, with 11 bases spanning the gap. The length of the CDR3 is 13 residues. Germline V gene sequence: CDR1 GTSNPN, CDR2 SVGIG (reference sequence). The CDR3 nucleotides are TGTGCCTGGAAGGAGGAAATTACAGATACGCAGTATTTT. Translating gives CAWKEEITDTQYF.

V is TRBV2 and J is TRBJ1-5, with D tentatively TRBD1 (6 bases). V shed 3 bases and J shed 5 bases, with 11 bases lying between them. The CDR3 runs to 14 residues. Germline CDR1 SNHLY, CDR2 FYNNEI. DNA for the CDR3: TGTGCCAGCAGTGAGCAGGGGACGTATCAGCCCCAGCATTTT. Translated, it gives CASSEQGTYQPQHF.

This clone was observed a single time. V usage is TRBV15 and J usage is TRBJ2-7, with a possible D match to TRBD1 (6 bases). This CDR3 is built from 18 residues. CDR1 is LNHNV and CDR2 is YYDKDF in the germline V gene (reference sequence). Trimming pared 0 bases from V and 5 bases from J, leaving 23 bases between. CDR3 amino acids: CATSRDRGTRGTNNEQYF. CDR3 coding DNA: TGTGCCACCAGCAGAGATAGGGGTACCAGGGGTACAAATAACGAGCAGTACTTC.

The J gene is TRBJ2-3, the V gene TRBV6-1, with D hard to call. The germline gives CDR1 MNHNS, CDR2 SASEGT. V lost 5 bases and J lost 3, with 15 bases in between. The CDR3 length is 15 residues. CDR3 sequence: CASSPAEVMTDTQYF. Here the CDR3 DNA reads TGTGCCAGCAGTCCCGCCGAGGTAATGACAGATACGCAGTATTTT.

This chain joins TRBV2 and TRBJ2-7; 9 bases are a match to TRBD1. Germline V gene sequence: CDR1 SNHLY, CDR2 FYNNEI. Trimming at V came to 5 bases and at J to 6 bases, leaving 8 bases not matched to a gene. This CDR3 has 14 residues. The DNA of the CDR3 is TGTGCCAGCAGTCAAGGACAGGGGACCGGCGAGCAGTACTTC. Translating gives CASSQGQGTGEQYF.

The J gene is TRBJ2-2, the V gene TRBV2; 7 nucleotides align to TRBD1. The CDR3 runs 15 residues. Germline trimming cut 2 bases from V and 7 bases from J; bases unmatched to any gene: 7. CDR1 is SNHLY and CDR2 is FYNNEI in the germline V gene. CDR3 sequence (DNA): TGTGCCAGCAGTGAACAGGGGGTAGTGATCGGGGAGCTGTTTTTT. Translated: CASSEQGVVIGELFF. Full variable domain (remainder filled in from reference TRBV2 and TRBJ2-2): EPEVTQTPSHQVTQMGQEVILRCVPISNHLYFYWYRQILGQKVEFLVSFYNNEISEKSEIFDDQFSVERPDGSNFTLKIRSTKLEDSAMYFCASSEQGVVIGELFFGEGSRLTVL.

The V call is TRBV7-2, the J call TRBJ2-2, with TRBD2 identical over 7 bases. This CDR3 spans 14 amino acids. The germline V gene encodes CDR1 SGHTA and CDR2 FQGNSA. The V and J ends lost 4 bases and 2 bases, in that order; junction bases with no gene match: 1. CDR3 protein: CASSWTSNTGELFF. As DNA, the CDR3 is TGTGCCAGCAGCTGGACTAGTAACACCGGGGAGCTGTTTTTT.

V is TRBV28 and J is TRBJ2-7; 7 bases line up with TRBD1. This CDR3 contains 13 residues. Germline V gene lookup returns CDR1 MDHEN and CDR2 SYDVKM. V gave up 8 bases and J gave up 4 bases; unmatched junction bases: 8. The CDR3 loop is CASEGQIIYEQYF. The CDR3 DNA reads as TGTGCCAGCGAGGGACAGATCATTTACGAGCAGTACTTC.

This rearrangement joins TRBV14 to TRBJ2-7, with 7 bases fitting TRBD2. The V gene's germline CDR1 is SGHDN and CDR2 FVKESK. Germline trimming cut 4 bases from V and 3 bases from J; bases unmatched to any gene: 9. The CDR3 has 15 residues. The DNA of the CDR3 is TGTGCCAGCAGCCCCCAAAGATGGGGGGGCTACGAGCAGTACTTC. Its protein product is CASSPQRWGGYEQYF.

This clone was recorded once. The chain recombines TRBV7-3 with TRBJ2-1; tentative D call: TRBD2 (5 bases). The CDR3 sequence is 13 residues long. Germline V gene data show CDR1 as SGHTA and CDR2 as FQGTGA. V was pared by 5 bases and J by 5 bases, with 10 bases between. CDR3 amino acids: CASSLGADNEQFF. The DNA for the CDR3 is TGTGCCAGCAGCCTGGGAGCAGACAATGAGCAGTTCTTC. Complete variable domain (other parts from reference TRBV7-3 and TRBJ2-1): GAGVSQTPSNKVTEKGKYVELRCDPISGHTALYWYRQSLGQGPEFLIYFQGTGAADDSGLPNDRFFAVRPEGSVSTLKIQRTERGDSAVYLCASSLGADNEQFFGPGTRLTVL.

A single count supports this clone. V and J are TRBV10-3 and TRBJ1-5; D ambiguous. Germline-derived CDR1 and CDR2 are ENHRY and SYGVKD. V gave up 5 bases and J gave up 2 bases, with 13 bases separating them. The CDR3 consists of 15 residues. CDR3 in DNA: TGTGCCATCAGTCAGGAGGGAAGGGGCAATCAGCCCCAGCATTTT. It yields the protein CAISQEGRGNQPQHF.

The chain links TRBV19 to TRBJ1-2; 7 bases map to TRBD1. The ends lost 9 bases at V and 2 bases at J; junction bases unmatched: 12. The CDR3 spans 15 residues. Per germline, CDR1 LNHDA and CDR2 SQIVND (reference sequence). CDR3 residues: CASYTGAGYNYGYTF. DNA of the CDR3: TGTGCCAGCTATACAGGGGCCGGTTACAACTATGGCTACACCTTC.

This chain joins TRBV2 and TRBJ1-2, with 9 bases identical to TRBD1. The V segment lost 4 bases and the J segment 4 bases; nucleotides outside the gene matches: 4. The length of the CDR3 is 14 residues. Germline V gene sequence: CDR1 SNHLY, CDR2 FYNNEI. CDR3 DNA: TGTGCCAGCAGTGGGGACAGGGCGACCTATGGCTACACCTTC. Protein sequence: CASSGDRATYGYTF. The full variable domain, completed using reference TRBV2 and TRBJ1-2, is EPEVTQTPSHQVTQMGQEVILRCVPISNHLYFYWYRQILGQKVEFLVSFYNNEISEKSEIFDDQFSVERPDGSNFTLKIRSTKLEDSAMYFCASSGDRATYGYTFGSGTRLTVV.

The rearrangement uses TRBV7-8 and TRBJ2-2, with D maybe TRBD2 (7 bases). With 2 bases removed from V and 7 bases from J, the gap between germline ends came to 14 bases. This CDR3 is 15 amino acids long. The germline V gene encodes CDR1 SGHVS and CDR2 FQNEAQ. CDR3 sequence: CASSLIGGANGELFF. CDR3 in DNA: TGTGCCAGCAGCTTAATAGGGGGGGCGAACGGGGAGCTGTTTTTT.

The rearrangement uses TRBV19 and TRBJ1-4; 9 bases map to TRBD1. This CDR3 has 16 residues. Germline values: CDR1 LNHDA, CDR2 SQIVND (reference sequence). V was pared by 7 bases and J by 5 bases, with 11 bases of the junction left unmatched. The CDR3 sequence: CASTRTYGTGNEKLFF. CDR3 bases: TGTGCCAGTACCCGGACATACGGGACAGGGAATGAAAAACTGTTTTTT.

The gene calls are TRBV25-1 and TRBJ2-1; D is undetermined. The CDR3 has 11 residues. From germline, CDR1 is MGHDK and CDR2 SYGVNS. The V gene lost 3 bases and the J gene lost 14 bases, with 11 bases spanning the gap. The CDR3 DNA is TGTGCCAGCAGTGACTCCTTCGTAGAGTTCTTC. This translates into CASSDSFVEFF.

The rearrangement uses TRBV7-2 and TRBJ2-5; 8 nucleotides match TRBD1. This CDR3 spans 13 amino acids. CDR1 and CDR2 (germline): SGHTA, FQGNSA. Trimming at V came to 4 bases and at J to 5 bases, leaving 3 bases not matched to a gene. Here the CDR3 DNA reads TGTGCCAGCAGCTGGACAGGGTTGGAGACCCAGTACTTC. Its protein product is CASSWTGLETQYF.

The V gene is TRBV7-3, the J gene TRBJ2-3; a possible D gene is TRBD1 (6 bases). Germline-derived CDR1 and CDR2 are SGHTA and FQGTGA. Trimming removed 4 bases from V and 2 bases from J, with 19 bases in between. The CDR3 is 17 residues long. The DNA for the CDR3 is TGTGCCAGCAGCTCCACCCCTAGGACAGTAAACACAGATACGCAGTATTTT. Translating gives CASSSTPRTVNTDTQYF.

CDR3 region: CASSATGYGYTF. The DNA of the CDR3 is TGTGCCAGCAGCGCGACCGGGTATGGCTACACCTTC. V is TRBV6-1 and J is TRBJ1-2; D unclear. The ends were cut back, 6 bases at V and 5 bases at J, with 10 bases in the middle. Per the germline V gene, CDR1 is MNHNS and CDR2 is SASEGT. The CDR3 extends over 12 amino acids.

The rearrangement joins TRBV5-1 to TRBJ1-4; D remains ambiguous. V shed 4 bases and J shed 8 bases, with 9 bases lying between them. The CDR3 is 12 residues long. Germline V gene lookup returns CDR1 SGHRS and CDR2 YFSETQ. CDR3 in DNA: TGCGCCAGCAGCCCGAACACAGAAAAACTGTTTTTT. This translates into CASSPNTEKLFF.

This chain uses TRBV11-2 with TRBJ1-2; 7 positions match TRBD1. The CDR3 contains 13 residues. Germline values: CDR1 SGHAT, CDR2 FQNNGV. The V gene end was trimmed by 1 base and the J gene end by 8 bases; junction bases not matched to a gene: 4. CDR3 nucleotides: TGTGCCAGCAGCTTAGCCGGGGACAGAGGCTACACCTTC. The encoded protein is CASSLAGDRGYTF.

This clone was counted a single time. The rearrangement uses TRBV7-2 and TRBJ2-2; 8 bases map to TRBD1. The germline CDR1 and CDR2 sequences are SGHTA and FQGNSA. CDR3 length equals 17 residues. The V segment lost 1 base and the J segment 6 bases; nucleotides outside the gene matches: 10. The CDR3 coding sequence is TGTGCCAGCAGCTTAGTGGCTGGGACAGGAATTGCCGGGGAGCTGTTTTTT. This translates into CASSLVAGTGIAGELFF.